This T cell receptor (beta chain) is drawn from a study of CD8 T cells in Susac syndrome. RNA, at roughly 0.5 to 1 ug, was reverse transcribed with random hexamers. TCRdb reprocessed the immunoSEQ multiplex PCR reads with MiXCR, giving one entry per CDR3 protein. The sample contains around 180,000 distinct CDR3 sequences, over 85% of which appear only once. Trimming pared 2 bases from V and 0 bases from J, leaving 8 bases between. The CDR3 has 14 amino acids. This clonotype was seen more than once but under ten times. The chain links TRBV12-3 or TRBV12-4 to TRBJ2-7; a weak D match, TRBD1 (6 bases). Sequences were obtained from CD4+ T cells from PBMCs. The source is a human donor with multiple sclerosis. This CDR3 is CASSLRRGSYEQYF. As DNA, the CDR3 is TGTGCCAGCAGTTTACGCAGGGGCTCCTACGAGCAGTACTTC.